Presented here are 30 T cell receptor beta chains from one specimen sequenced in a study of blood T cell repertoires in COVID-19. Here immunoSEQ multiplex PCR was the method, and the copy in TCRdb shows in-frame clones only, minus some. This table has about 260,000 clones, roughly 88% appearing once. Sequences were obtained from peripheral blood. These receptors all stem from a human donor in a cohort sampled during active COVID-19.

The chain carries TRBV5-1 and TRBJ2-3; TRBD2 matches at 10 bases. Germline-derived CDR1 and CDR2 are SGHRS and YFSETQ. V was clipped by 2 bases and J by 0 bases; unmatched bases: 9. The CDR3 covers 18 residues. This chain's CDR3 is CASSLRTSGFTSTDTQYF. The CDR3 nucleotides are TGCGCCAGCAGCTTACGGACTAGCGGCTTTACTAGCACAGATACGCAGTATTTT.

The chain combines TRBV7-9 with TRBJ1-2, with 8 bases that match TRBD1. This CDR3 spans 13 amino acids. Trimming took 7 bases from V and 4 from J; bases not matched to a gene: 5. Germline V gene data show CDR1 as SEHNR and CDR2 as FQNEAQ (reference sequence). In DNA form, the CDR3 reads TGTGCCAGCACACGGGACAGGCTCTATGGCTACACCTTC. This gives the protein CASTRDRLYGYTF.

The chain carries TRBV27 and TRBJ1-1, with a tentative D call TRBD1 (5 bases). V was pared by 0 bases and J by 3 bases, with 11 bases between. The CDR3 consists of 15 residues. The germline V gene has CDR1 MNHEY and CDR2 SMNVEV (reference sequence). CDR3 residues: CASSLSAGGYTEAFF. CDR3 coding DNA: TGTGCCAGCAGTTTATCAGCGGGGGGGTACACTGAAGCTTTCTTT.

This chain uses TRBV7-6 with TRBJ2-6; possible D gene TRBD2, 6 bases. CDR1 and CDR2 (germline): SGHVS, FNYEAQ. Trimming left V 1 base short and J 1 base short, with 8 bases between. CDR3 size: 16 residues. CDR3 in DNA: TGTGCCAGCAGCTTAGTCGGAGGGTCTGGGGCCAACGTCCTGACTTTC. Amino acids: CASSLVGGSGANVLTF. The entire variable domain, with the rest obtained from reference TRBV7-6 and TRBJ2-6, is as follows: GAGVSQSPRYKVTKRGQDVALRCDPISGHVSLYWYRQALGQGPEFLTYFNYEAQQDKSGLPNDRFSAERPEGSISTLTIQRTEQRDSAMYRCASSLVGGSGANVLTFGAGSRLTVL.

The rearrangement joins TRBV28 to TRBJ2-7; 11 bases are shared with TRBD2. This CDR3 is 15 amino acids long. With V trimmed by 3 bases and J by 9 bases, 10 bases remained unmatched. The germline V gene has CDR1 MDHEN and CDR2 SYDVKM. The CDR3 loop reads CASSFPGTSGMGQYF. The CDR3 DNA is TGTGCCAGCAGTTTTCCTGGGACTAGCGGAATGGGGCAGTACTTC.

This clone appeared a few times. The V gene is TRBV4-1, the J gene TRBJ2-2; D gene uncertain. Trimming cost V 4 bases and J 6 bases, with 9 bases left between them. Germline-derived CDR1 and CDR2 are MGHRA and YSYEKL. The CDR3 runs 13 residues. The CDR3 nucleotides read TGCGCCAGCAGCCCCCCTCGCGCCGGGGAGCTGTTTTTT. Translated: CASSPPRAGELFF.

The chain links TRBV12-3 or TRBV12-4 to TRBJ2-7, with TRBD1 identical over 7 bases. V trimming: 7 bases; J trimming: 2 bases; junction bases outside the gene matches: 5. CDR3 length: 13 amino acids. The DNA of the CDR3 is TGTGCCAGCATCGGGACAGCCCCCTACGAGCAGTACTTC. Translating gives CASIGTAPYEQYF.

CDR3 nucleotide sequence: TGTGCCAGCAGCCTCTTAGGGCTAGCGGGAGTTGGGGCCAACGTCCTGACTTTC. Protein: CASSLLGLAGVGANVLTF. V usage is TRBV7-2 and J usage is TRBJ2-6; 10 bases are shared with TRBD2. The trim removed 5 bases at V and 3 bases at J, leaving 10 bases unmatched. From germline, CDR1 is SGHTA and CDR2 FQGNSA. This CDR3 has 18 amino acids.

This clone was recorded only once. The chain couples TRBV7-2 to TRBJ1-1; D not resolved. The CDR3 contains 12 residues. Germline V gives CDR1 SGHTA, CDR2 FQGNSA. Between the trimmed V and J ends, which lost 3 bases and 3 bases, there was a span of 5 bases. In DNA form, the CDR3 reads TGTGCCAGCAGCTTCGGAGACACTGAAGCTTTCTTT. This sequence encodes CASSFGDTEAFF.

V usage is TRBV18 and J usage is TRBJ1-4; D not certain. CDR3 length equals 16 residues. The V gene lost 8 bases and the J gene lost 0 bases, with 16 bases spanning the gap. Germline V CDR1 and CDR2: KGHSH, LQKENI. The CDR3 is CASRLQYGTTNEKLFF. DNA of the CDR3: TGTGCCAGCCGGCTACAGTATGGTACAACTAATGAAAAACTGTTTTTT. Drawing the rest from reference TRBV18 and TRBJ1-4, the complete variable domain is NAGVMQNPRHLVRRRGQEARLRCSPMKGHSHVYWYRQLPEEGLKFMVYLQKENIIDESGMPKERFSAEFPKEGPSILRIQQVVRGDSAAYFCASRLQYGTTNEKLFFGSGTQLSVL.

The chain carries TRBV7-9 and TRBJ2-2; 10 bases are a match to TRBD1. Germline-derived CDR1 and CDR2 are SEHNR and FQNEAQ (reference sequence). V lost 4 bases and J lost 3; bases outside the gene matches: 5. The CDR3 is made up of 16 amino acids. In DNA form, the CDR3 reads TGTGCCAGCAGCTCTTCCGGGACAGGGGACACCGGGGAGCTGTTTTTT. This translates into CASSSSGTGDTGELFF.

The rearrangement links TRBV21-1 to TRBJ1-2; TRBD1 reflects the table's D call only, with no check against the DNA. TRBV21-1 is described as a pseudogene. This CDR3 is 16 amino acids long. The CDR3 reads CASARGHLVNFYGYTF. The CDR3 DNA is TGTGCCAGCGCAAGGGGACACCTTGTTAACTTCTATGGCTACACCTTC.

CDR3 sequence: CASSFRQVAYEQYF. Written as DNA, the CDR3 is TGTGCCAGCAGTTTTCGACAGGTTGCCTACGAGCAGTACTTC. V is TRBV27 and J is TRBJ2-7, with D perhaps TRBD1 (6 bases). Germline CDR1 is MNHEY and CDR2 is SMNVEV (reference sequence). The CDR3 has 14 amino acids. V was shortened by 3 bases and J by 2 bases, with 11 bases between the two germline ends.

The chain links TRBV7-8 to TRBJ2-1; 7 bases align to TRBD2. Germline lookup yields CDR1 SGHVS and CDR2 FQNEAQ. There are 15 residues in the CDR3. With V trimmed by 5 bases and J by 8 bases, 12 bases remained unmatched. The CDR3 spells CASSVSAGARHEQFF. CDR3 DNA: TGTGCCAGCAGCGTCAGTGCGGGAGCAAGGCATGAGCAGTTCTTC.

This clone was seen more than once but under ten times. This chain joins TRBV2 and TRBJ2-3, with TRBD1 matching 8 bases. The CDR3 consists of 14 residues. From germline, CDR1 is SNHLY and CDR2 FYNNEI. With V trimmed by 7 bases and J by 2 bases, 5 bases remained unmatched. CDR3 loop: CASTAGGPTDTQYF. The CDR3, as DNA: TGTGCCAGCACGGCAGGGGGCCCCACAGATACGCAGTATTTT.

This chain links TRBV2 with TRBJ1-1; no reliable D call. The length of the CDR3 is 14 residues. Per the germline V gene, CDR1 is SNHLY and CDR2 is FYNNEI. Trimming pared 7 bases from V and 4 bases from J, leaving 16 bases between. The CDR3 loop is CASTPEWQSTEAFF. DNA of the CDR3: TGTGCCAGCACCCCGGAGTGGCAGTCCACTGAAGCTTTCTTT.

This chain connects TRBV6-5 to TRBJ2-7; TRBD1 matches at 8 bases. The germline CDR1 and CDR2 sequences are MNHEY and SVGAGI. Trimming at V came to 7 bases and at J to 3 bases, leaving 8 bases not matched to a gene. The CDR3 consists of 14 residues. The CDR3 spells CASTRGQGYYEQYF. The CDR3 bases are TGTGCCAGCACCAGAGGACAGGGATACTACGAGCAGTACTTC.

The chain joins TRBV25-1 to TRBJ1-1; tentatively, D is TRBD1 (6 bases). CDR3 length: 15 residues. Deletions cut 1 base from V and 7 bases from J, with 16 bases between. Germline CDR1 is MGHDK and CDR2 is SYGVNS. The CDR3 protein is CASSESGTRGVEAFF. The CDR3, as DNA: TGTGCCAGCAGTGAATCCGGGACTAGGGGGGTTGAAGCTTTCTTT.

The chain recombines TRBV5-1 with TRBJ2-7; 14 nucleotides align to TRBD2. The CDR3 contains 16 residues. J lost 3 bases, V lost 4 bases, and 6 bases had no gene match. CDR1 and CDR2 (germline): SGHRS, YFSETQ. The DNA of the CDR3 is TGCGCCAGCAGCCTCTATGGGACTAGCGGGAGCTACGAGCAGTACTTC. Its protein is CASSLYGTSGSYEQYF.

The rearrangement joins TRBV7-2 to TRBJ2-7; TRBD2 agrees at 15 bases. The germline V gene encodes CDR1 SGHTA and CDR2 FQGNSA. Germline trimming cut 1 base from V and 4 bases from J; bases unmatched to any gene: 8. This CDR3 contains 18 residues. CDR3 sequence reads: CASSLDRGTSGGSYEQYF. CDR3 DNA: TGTGCCAGCAGCTTAGATCGAGGGACTAGCGGGGGGTCTTACGAGCAGTACTTC.

The rearrangement uses TRBV2 and TRBJ1-1; 7 bases fit TRBD1. Germline CDR1 reads SNHLY; CDR2 reads FYNNEI. The CDR3 is made up of 13 amino acids. V shed 11 bases, J shed 0 bases, and the junction held 6 bases outside the gene matches. The CDR3 DNA follows: TGTGCCGACCGAGGGGGCTTGAACACTGAAGCTTTCTTT. Protein product: CADRGGLNTEAFF.

In this sample, this clone turned up a few times. The chain recombines TRBV3-1 (or the pseudogene TRBV3-2) with TRBJ2-7; 8 bases line up with TRBD1. The CDR3 is 16 amino acids. J gave up 3 bases and V 1 base, and 8 bases lay outside the gene matches. The germline gives CDR1 LGHDT, CDR2 YNNKEL (reference sequence). The CDR3 region is CASSQARGTGVYEQYF. The CDR3 DNA reads as TGTGCCAGCAGCCAAGCGAGGGGGACAGGAGTCTACGAGCAGTACTTC.

The chain has TRBV10-1 and TRBJ2-1, with TRBD2 matching over 11 bases. Germline V gives CDR1 WNHNN, CDR2 SYGVQD (reference sequence). This CDR3 contains 16 residues. Trimming cost V 5 bases and J 1 base; bases outside gene matches: 4. The CDR3 reads CASSWTSGRSYNEQFF. The CDR3 nucleotides read TGCGCCAGCAGTTGGACTAGCGGGCGTTCCTACAATGAGCAGTTCTTC.

The J gene is TRBJ2-3, the V gene TRBV28; the match to TRBD1 covers 7 bases. The germline gives CDR1 MDHEN, CDR2 SYDVKM. The CDR3 is 17 amino acids. The J segment lost 1 base and the V segment lost 7 bases, leaving 14 bases of the junction unmatched. The CDR3, as DNA: TGTGCCAGCAAAGGATTTACGCGACAGGGCCGCACAGATACGCAGTATTTT. Protein sequence: CASKGFTRQGRTDTQYF.

J is TRBJ1-6 and V is TRBV3-1 (or the pseudogene TRBV3-2); D uncertain. The V gene lost 2 bases and the J gene lost 0 bases, with 11 bases spanning the gap. The CDR3 contains 17 residues. Germline CDR1 and CDR2: LGHDT and YNNKEL (reference sequence). CDR3 DNA sequence: TGTGCCAGCAGCCAATTTAGAGGGAGCTCCTATAATTCACCCCTCCACTTT. It yields the protein CASSQFRGSSYNSPLHF.

V usage is TRBV28 and J usage is TRBJ2-6; D may be TRBD1 (6 bases). CDR1 and CDR2 (germline): MDHEN, SYDVKM. This CDR3 comprises 18 residues. The V and J ends lost 5 bases and 0 bases respectively, with 17 bases between them. The CDR3 sequence: CASSGGGTLDSGANVLTF. CDR3 coding DNA: TGTGCCAGCAGTGGGGGTGGGACATTGGACTCTGGGGCCAACGTCCTGACTTTC.

This clone has just one count. This chain links TRBV9 with TRBJ1-1; D gene uncertain. There are 13 residues in the CDR3. Deletions cut 0 bases from V and 6 bases from J, with 9 bases between. Germline lookup yields CDR1 SGDLS and CDR2 YYNGEE. The CDR3 sequence: CASSVGPGSEAFF. In DNA, the CDR3 is TGTGCCAGCAGCGTAGGCCCGGGGTCTGAAGCTTTCTTT.

This rearrangement joins TRBV3-1 (or the pseudogene TRBV3-2) to TRBJ1-3; TRBD1 might be the D (5 bases). V lost 3 bases and J 2 bases, leaving 17 bases between the germline ends. The CDR3 loop spans 17 amino acids. The germline V gene has CDR1 LGHDT and CDR2 YNNKEL (reference sequence). The CDR3 here is CASSQVRTLRTGNTIYF. The CDR3 DNA follows: TGTGCCAGCAGCCAGGTCCGGACACTAAGGACTGGAAACACCATATATTTT.

V usage is TRBV5-1 and J usage is TRBJ2-2; no firm D call. The CDR3 extends over 16 amino acids. Trimming removed 0 bases at V and 6 bases at J, with 15 bases between. CDR1 and CDR2 from the germline V gene are SGHRS and YFSETQ. Here the CDR3 reads CASSLVVASYSGELFF. CDR3 nucleotides: TGCGCCAGCAGCTTGGTTGTAGCTTCGTACTCCGGGGAGCTGTTTTTT.

This clone was found once. The chain couples TRBV28 to TRBJ1-2; D not certain. The CDR3 totals 13 residues. CDR1 and CDR2 (germline): MDHEN, SYDVKM. V was shortened by 6 bases and J by 0 bases, with 8 bases between the two germline ends. The CDR3 reads CASRGAPNYGYTF. Written as DNA, the CDR3 is TGTGCCAGCAGGGGCGCCCCTAACTATGGCTACACCTTC.